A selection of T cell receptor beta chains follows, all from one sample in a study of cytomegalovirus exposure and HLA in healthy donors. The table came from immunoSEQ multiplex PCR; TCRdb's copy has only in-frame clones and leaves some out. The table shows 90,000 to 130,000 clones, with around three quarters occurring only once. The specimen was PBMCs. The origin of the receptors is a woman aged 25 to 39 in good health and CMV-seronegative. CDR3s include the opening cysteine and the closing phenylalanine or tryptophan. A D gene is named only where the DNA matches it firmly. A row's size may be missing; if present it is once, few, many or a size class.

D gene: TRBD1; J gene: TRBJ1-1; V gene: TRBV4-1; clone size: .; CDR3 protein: CASSPETGRSTEAFF; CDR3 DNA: TGCGCCAGCAGCCCAGAGACAGGGAGATCCACTGAAGCTTTCTTT
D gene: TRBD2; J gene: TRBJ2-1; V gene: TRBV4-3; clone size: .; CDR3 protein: CASSQDLGLGRNEQFF; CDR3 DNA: TGCGCCAGCAGCCAAGATCTAGGACTAGGTCGCAATGAGCAGTTCTTC
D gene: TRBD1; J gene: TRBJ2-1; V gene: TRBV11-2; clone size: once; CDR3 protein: CASSLLTGNYNEQFF; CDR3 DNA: TGTGCCAGCAGCTTATTGACAGGGAACTACAATGAGCAGTTCTTC
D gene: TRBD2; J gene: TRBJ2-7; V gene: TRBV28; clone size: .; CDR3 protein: CASSLWTSGSYEQYF; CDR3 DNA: TGTGCCAGCAGTCTCTGGACTAGCGGGAGCTACGAGCAGTACTTC
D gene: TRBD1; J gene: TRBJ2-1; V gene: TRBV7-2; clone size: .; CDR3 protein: CASSPDRERQFF; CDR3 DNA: TGTGCCAGCAGCCCCGACAGGGAACGGCAGTTCTTC
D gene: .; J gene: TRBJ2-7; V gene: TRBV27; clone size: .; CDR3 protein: CASSFFPAGSEQYF; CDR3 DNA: TGTGCCAGCAGTTTTTTTCCCGCAGGCAGCGAGCAGTACTTC
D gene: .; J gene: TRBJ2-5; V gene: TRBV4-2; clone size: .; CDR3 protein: CASSQEGRGNPGETQYF; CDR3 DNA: TGTGCCAGCAGCCAAGAGGGTCGGGGGAACCCTGGGGAGACCCAGTACTTC
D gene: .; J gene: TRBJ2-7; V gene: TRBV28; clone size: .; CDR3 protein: CASSPPVGPDEQYF; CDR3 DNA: TGTGCCAGCAGTCCCCCCGTGGGCCCAGACGAGCAGTACTTC
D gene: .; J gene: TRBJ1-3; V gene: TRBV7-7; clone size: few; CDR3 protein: CAARYGNTIYF; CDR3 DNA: TGTGCCGCGCGGTACGGAAACACCATATATTTT
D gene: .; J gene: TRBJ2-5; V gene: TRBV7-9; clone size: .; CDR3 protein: CASSLASAGARTQYF; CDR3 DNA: TGTGCCAGCAGCTTAGCGAGCGCGGGGGCCAGGACCCAGTACTTC
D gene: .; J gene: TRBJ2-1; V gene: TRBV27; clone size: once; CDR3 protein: CASSLLSNNEQFF; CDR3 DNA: TGTGCCAGCAGTTTACTGTCTAACAATGAGCAGTTCTTC
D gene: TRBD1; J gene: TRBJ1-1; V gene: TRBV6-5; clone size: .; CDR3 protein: CASGPGTAEAFF; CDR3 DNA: TGTGCCAGCGGCCCAGGGACAGCTGAAGCTTTCTTT
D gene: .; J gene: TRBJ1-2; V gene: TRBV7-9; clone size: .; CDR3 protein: CASSPIGRVRYGYTF; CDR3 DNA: TGTGCCAGCAGCCCCATCGGGAGGGTTCGCTATGGCTACACCTTC
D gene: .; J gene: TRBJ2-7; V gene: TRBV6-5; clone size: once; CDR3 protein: CASSYSTGEYHGEQYF; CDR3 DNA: TGTGCCAGCAGTTACTCGACCGGGGAGTATCACGGCGAGCAGTACTTC
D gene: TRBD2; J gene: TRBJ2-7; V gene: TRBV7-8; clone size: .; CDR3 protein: CASSRTSGYEQYF; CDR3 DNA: TGTGCCAGCAGTCGGACTAGCGGCTACGAGCAGTACTTC
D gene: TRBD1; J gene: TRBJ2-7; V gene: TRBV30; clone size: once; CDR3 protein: CAWAGTGPYEQYF; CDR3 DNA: TGTGCCTGGGCCGGGACAGGCCCCTACGAGCAGTACTTC
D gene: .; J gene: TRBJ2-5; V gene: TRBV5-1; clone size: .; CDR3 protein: CASSLKETQYF; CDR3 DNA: TGCGCCAGCAGTTTAAAAGAGACCCAGTACTTC
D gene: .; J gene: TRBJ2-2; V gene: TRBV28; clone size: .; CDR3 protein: CASSDGRGAGGELFF; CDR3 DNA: TGTGCCAGCAGTGATGGCCGCGGAGCTGGCGGGGAGCTGTTTTTT
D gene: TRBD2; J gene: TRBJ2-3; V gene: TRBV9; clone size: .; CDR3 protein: CASSVVAGVTDTQYF; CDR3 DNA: TGTGCCAGCAGCGTAGTGGCGGGGGTCACAGATACGCAGTATTTT
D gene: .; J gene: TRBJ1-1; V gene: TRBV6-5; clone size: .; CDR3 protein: CASSYLTGGNTEAFF; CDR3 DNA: TGTGCCAGCAGTTACTTGACAGGAGGGAACACTGAAGCTTTCTTT
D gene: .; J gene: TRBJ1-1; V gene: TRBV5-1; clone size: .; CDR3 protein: CASSLRGMNTEAFF; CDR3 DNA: TGCGCCAGCAGCTTAAGGGGTATGAACACTGAAGCTTTCTTT
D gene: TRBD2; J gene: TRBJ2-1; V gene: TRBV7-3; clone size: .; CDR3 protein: CASSSAGGPLNEQFF; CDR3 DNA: TGTGCCAGCAGCTCCGCGGGGGGGCCGTTGAATGAGCAGTTCTTC
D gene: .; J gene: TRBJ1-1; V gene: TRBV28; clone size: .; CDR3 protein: CASHRNTEAFF; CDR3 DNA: TGTGCCAGCCACAGGAACACTGAAGCTTTCTTT
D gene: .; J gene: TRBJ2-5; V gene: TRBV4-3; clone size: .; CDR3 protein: CASSLTSVETQYF; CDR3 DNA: TGCGCCAGCAGCCTGACTAGTGTGGAGACCCAGTACTTC
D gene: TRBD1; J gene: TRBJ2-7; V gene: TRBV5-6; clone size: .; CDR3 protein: CASSSLRQGIHEQYF; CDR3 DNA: TGTGCCAGCAGCTCACTACGACAGGGTATCCACGAGCAGTACTTC
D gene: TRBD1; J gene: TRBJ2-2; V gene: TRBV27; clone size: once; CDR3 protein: CASSAEPTGAGELFF; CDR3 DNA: TGTGCCAGCAGCGCCGAACCTACAGGGGCCGGGGAGCTGTTTTTT
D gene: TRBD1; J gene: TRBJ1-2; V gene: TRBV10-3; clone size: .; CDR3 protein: CAISESILGTAFREGYTF; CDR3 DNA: TGTGCCATCAGTGAGTCGATTTTAGGGACAGCATTCCGCGAGGGCTACACCTTC
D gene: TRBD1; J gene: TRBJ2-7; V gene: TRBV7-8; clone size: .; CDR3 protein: CASSLPRTGGVNEQYF; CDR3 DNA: TGTGCCAGCAGCTTACCGAGGACAGGGGGTGTGAACGAGCAGTACTTC
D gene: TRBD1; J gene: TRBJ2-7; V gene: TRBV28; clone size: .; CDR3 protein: CASNWDRAYEQYF; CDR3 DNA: TGTGCCAGCAATTGGGACAGGGCTTACGAGCAGTACTTC
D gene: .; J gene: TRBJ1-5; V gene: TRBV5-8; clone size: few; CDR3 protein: CASSLTGNQPQHF; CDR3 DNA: TGTGCCAGCAGCTTGACAGGGAATCAGCCCCAGCATTTT
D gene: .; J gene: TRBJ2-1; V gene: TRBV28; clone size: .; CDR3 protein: CASSFRPHEQFF; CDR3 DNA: TGTGCCAGCAGTTTCCGTCCCCATGAGCAGTTCTTC
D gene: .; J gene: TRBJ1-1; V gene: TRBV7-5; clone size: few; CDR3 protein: CARSSRGPSGNTEAFF; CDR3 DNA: TGTGCCAGAAGCTCCCGAGGTCCTTCGGGGAACACTGAAGCTTTCTTT
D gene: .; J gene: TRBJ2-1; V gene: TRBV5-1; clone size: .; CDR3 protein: CASSLVSNEQFF; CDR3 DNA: TGCGCCAGCAGCTTGGTTTCAAATGAGCAGTTCTTC
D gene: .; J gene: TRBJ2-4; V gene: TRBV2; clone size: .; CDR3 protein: CASSEARGMSKNIQYF; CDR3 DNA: TGTGCCAGCAGTGAAGCTCGGGGGATGAGCAAAAACATTCAGTACTTC
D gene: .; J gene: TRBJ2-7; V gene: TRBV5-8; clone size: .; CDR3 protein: CASSYPTVEQYF; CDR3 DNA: TGTGCCAGCAGCTACCCTACGGTGGAGCAGTACTTC
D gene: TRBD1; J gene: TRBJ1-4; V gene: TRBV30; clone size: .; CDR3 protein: CAWSEGQGNEKLFF; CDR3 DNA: TGTGCCTGGAGTGAAGGACAGGGGAATGAAAAACTGTTTTTT
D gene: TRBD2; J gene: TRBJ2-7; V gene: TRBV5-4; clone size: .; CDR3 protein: CASSWAAGEPYEQYF; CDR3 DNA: TGTGCCAGCAGCTGGGCGGCGGGAGAGCCCTACGAGCAGTACTTC
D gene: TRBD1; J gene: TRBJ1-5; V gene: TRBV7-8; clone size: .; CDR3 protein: CASSTEGQLSNQPQHF; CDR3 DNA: TGTGCCAGCAGCACGGAGGGACAGCTTAGCAATCAGCCCCAGCATTTT
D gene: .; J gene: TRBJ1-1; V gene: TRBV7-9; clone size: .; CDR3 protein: CASSSTRATGYTEAFF; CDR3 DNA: TGTGCCAGCAGCTCCACCAGGGCGACGGGTTACACTGAAGCTTTCTTT
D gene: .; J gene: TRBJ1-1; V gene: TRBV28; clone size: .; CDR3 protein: CASSLTAQAFF; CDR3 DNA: TGTGCCAGCAGCCTGACAGCTCAAGCTTTCTTT
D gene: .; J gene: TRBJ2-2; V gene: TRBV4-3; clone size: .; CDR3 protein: CASSQGNSPTGELFF; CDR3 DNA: TGCGCCAGCAGCCAAGGAAACAGCCCTACCGGGGAGCTGTTTTTT
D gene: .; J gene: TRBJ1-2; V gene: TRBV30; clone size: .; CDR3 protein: CAWSLTARRYTF; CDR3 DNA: TGTGCCTGGAGTCTCACAGCCCGGCGCTACACCTTC
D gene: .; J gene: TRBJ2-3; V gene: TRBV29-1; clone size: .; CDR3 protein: CSVERGGDTQYF; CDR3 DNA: TGCAGCGTTGAACGTGGGGGGGATACGCAGTATTTT
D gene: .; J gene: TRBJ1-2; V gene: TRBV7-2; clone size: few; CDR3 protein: CASSLAYGTEGGYTF; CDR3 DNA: TGTGCCAGCAGCTTAGCGTACGGGACTGAGGGGGGCTACACCTTC
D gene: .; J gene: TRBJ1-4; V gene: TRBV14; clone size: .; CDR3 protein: CASSQRDGTLNEKLFF; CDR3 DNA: TGTGCCAGCAGCCAGCGGGACGGTACACTTAATGAAAAACTGTTTTTT
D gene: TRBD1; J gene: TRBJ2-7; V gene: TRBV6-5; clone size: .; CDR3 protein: CASSYSFTGGSYEQYF; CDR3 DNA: TGTGCCAGCAGTTACTCCTTTACAGGGGGCTCCTACGAGCAGTACTTC
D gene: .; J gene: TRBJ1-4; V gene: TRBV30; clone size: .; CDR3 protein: CAWRPPYREKLFF; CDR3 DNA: TGTGCCTGGAGACCTCCCTATCGGGAAAAACTGTTTTTT
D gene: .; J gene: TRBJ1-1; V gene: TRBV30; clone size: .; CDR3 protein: CAWTGVNTEAFF; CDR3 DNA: TGTGCCTGGACAGGGGTGAACACTGAAGCTTTCTTT
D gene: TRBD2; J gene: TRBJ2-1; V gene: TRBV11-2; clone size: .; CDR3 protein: CASSQIGLAGANEQFF; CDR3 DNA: TGTGCCAGCAGCCAAATAGGACTAGCGGGAGCGAATGAGCAGTTCTTC
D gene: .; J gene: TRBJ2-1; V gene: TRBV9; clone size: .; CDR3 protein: CASSVVSGAYNEQFF; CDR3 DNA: TGTGCCAGCAGCGTAGTTTCAGGGGCCTACAATGAGCAGTTCTTC
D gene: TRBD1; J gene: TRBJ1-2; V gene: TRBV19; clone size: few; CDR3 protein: CAIRQGRYDGYTF; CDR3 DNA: TGTGCCATACGACAGGGAAGGTACGATGGCTACACCTTC
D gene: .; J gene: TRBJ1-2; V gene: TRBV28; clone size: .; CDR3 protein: CASSYIYGYTF; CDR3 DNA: TGTGCCAGCAGTTATATCTATGGCTACACCTTC